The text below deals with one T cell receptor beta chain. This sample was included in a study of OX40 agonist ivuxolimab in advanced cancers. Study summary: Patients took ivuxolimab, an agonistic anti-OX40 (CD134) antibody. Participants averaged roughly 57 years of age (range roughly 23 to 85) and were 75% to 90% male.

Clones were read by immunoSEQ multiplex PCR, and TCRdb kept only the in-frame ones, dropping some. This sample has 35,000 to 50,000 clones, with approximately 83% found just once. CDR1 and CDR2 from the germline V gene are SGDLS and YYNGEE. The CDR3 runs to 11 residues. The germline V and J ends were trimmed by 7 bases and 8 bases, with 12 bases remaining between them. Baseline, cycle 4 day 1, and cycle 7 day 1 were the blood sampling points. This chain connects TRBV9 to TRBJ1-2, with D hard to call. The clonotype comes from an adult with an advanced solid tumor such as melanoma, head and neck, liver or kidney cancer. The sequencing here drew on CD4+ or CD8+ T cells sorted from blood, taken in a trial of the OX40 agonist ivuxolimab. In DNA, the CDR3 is TGTGCCAGCGAATCCCCGCGGGGCTACACCTTC. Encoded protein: CASESPRGYTF.